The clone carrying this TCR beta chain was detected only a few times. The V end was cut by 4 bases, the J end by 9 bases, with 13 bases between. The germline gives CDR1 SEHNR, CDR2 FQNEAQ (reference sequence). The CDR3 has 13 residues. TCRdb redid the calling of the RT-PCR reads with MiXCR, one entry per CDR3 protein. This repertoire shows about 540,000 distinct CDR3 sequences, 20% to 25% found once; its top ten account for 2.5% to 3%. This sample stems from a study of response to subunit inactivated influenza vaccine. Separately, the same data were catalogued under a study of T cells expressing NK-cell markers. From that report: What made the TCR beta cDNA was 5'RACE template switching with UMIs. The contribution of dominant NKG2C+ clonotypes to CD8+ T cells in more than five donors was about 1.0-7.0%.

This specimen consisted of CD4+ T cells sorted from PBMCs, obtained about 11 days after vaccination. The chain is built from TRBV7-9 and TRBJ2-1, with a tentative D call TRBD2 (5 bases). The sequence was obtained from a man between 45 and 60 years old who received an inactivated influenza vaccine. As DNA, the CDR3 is TGTGCCAGCAGCTCCATCTCAAGCGGTGAGCAGTTCTTC. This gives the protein CASSSISSGEQFF.